The 29 T cell receptor beta chains below come from one sample, sequenced in a study of graft-versus-host responses after intestinal transplantation. Profiled with immunoSEQ multiplex PCR; TCRdb holds only in-frame clones, not every one. The sample carries tens of thousands of clones, approximately 94% recorded once. The sequencing used PBMCs, collected approximately 360 days after intestinal transplant. All receptors come from a human patient who received an intestinal transplant, so some T cells may come from the graft donor.

V usage is TRBV4-2 and J usage is TRBJ1-5, with D possibly TRBD1 on 6 matching bases. Germline V lookup: CDR1 LGHNA, CDR2 YNFKEQ. V lost 0 bases and J 4 bases, leaving 10 bases between the germline ends. This CDR3 region has 15 residues. CDR3 sequence reads: CASSQDGQLNQPQHF. In DNA form, the CDR3 reads TGTGCCAGCAGCCAAGATGGACAGTTAAATCAGCCCCAGCATTTT.

The genes are TRBV27 and TRBJ1-1, with D maybe TRBD1 (5 bases). V was clipped by 7 bases and J by 0 bases, with 12 bases between them. This CDR3 is built from 14 residues. Germline assignment: CDR1 MNHEY and CDR2 SMNVEV (reference sequence). CDR3 nucleotides: TGTGCCAGCATCAGGCCAGGGCTGAACACTGAAGCTTTCTTT. It encodes CASIRPGLNTEAFF.

This chain connects TRBV9 to TRBJ1-1, with D hard to call. Trimming shortened V by 4 bases and J by 1 base, and 20 bases separated the two germline ends. Germline V gene lookup returns CDR1 SGDLS and CDR2 YYNGEE. The length of the CDR3 is 17 residues. The CDR3 spells CASSRLSTTTRNTEAFF. The CDR3 DNA follows: TGTGCCAGCAGCCGACTGTCCACAACGACCCGGAACACTGAAGCTTTCTTT.

The chain has TRBV6-1 and TRBJ1-6; 7 bases map to TRBD1. The CDR3 extends over 15 amino acids. Germline V gives CDR1 MNHNS, CDR2 SASEGT. V gave up 5 bases and J gave up 7 bases; unmatched junction bases: 8. The CDR3 sequence: CASSPVGQWNSPLHF. The CDR3, as DNA: TGTGCCAGCAGTCCGGTGGGACAGTGGAATTCACCCCTCCACTTT.

The J gene is TRBJ1-5, the V gene TRBV6-6, with D tentatively TRBD1 (5 bases). Germline CDR1 is MNHNY and CDR2 is SVGAGI (reference sequence). V dropped 5 bases and J dropped 4 bases, with 15 bases sitting between them. This CDR3 contains 15 residues. The CDR3 nucleotides are TGTGCCAGCAGTCCCCCGGGGGGTCAAAATCAGCCCCAGCATTTT. It codes for CASSPPGGQNQPQHF.

The chain carries TRBV2 and TRBJ1-5; D uncertain. There are 13 residues in the CDR3. The germline V gene has CDR1 SNHLY and CDR2 FYNNEI. V was cut by 3 bases and J by 4 bases, with 7 bases left in between. The CDR3: CASSDLGNQPQHF. The CDR3 DNA reads as TGTGCCAGCAGTGATTTGGGGAATCAGCCCCAGCATTTT.

The chain couples TRBV21-1 to TRBJ1-2; no DNA check was done on the table's D call, TRBD1. TRBV21-1 is reported as a pseudogene. The CDR3 is made up of 15 amino acids. The CDR3: CASSTSTGKVRGYTF. CDR3 nucleotides: TGTGCCAGCAGCACATCGACAGGGAAGGTTCGTGGCTACACCTTC.

The rearrangement uses TRBV4-1 and TRBJ2-1, with D tentatively TRBD1 (7 bases). Germline lookup yields CDR1 MGHRA and CDR2 YSYEKL. V lost 4 bases and J 0 bases, leaving 13 bases between the germline ends. The CDR3 extends over 16 amino acids. Here the CDR3 reads CASSPPGGSSYNEQFF. The DNA for the CDR3 is TGCGCCAGCAGCCCCCCAGGGGGGAGCTCCTACAATGAGCAGTTCTTC.

The CDR3 DNA reads TGCGCCAGCAGCCAAGGAAGTGGGTTGTTTGGCCCGTACGAGCAGTACTTC. It translates to CASSQGSGLFGPYEQYF. The chain recombines TRBV4-1 with TRBJ2-7; D not resolved. Trimming shortened V by 1 base and J by 4 bases, and 20 bases separated the two germline ends. The germline V gene has CDR1 MGHRA and CDR2 YSYEKL. The CDR3 extends over 17 amino acids.

Comments on this clone: Other nucleotide sequences from this sample produce the same CDR3. The rearrangement links TRBV10-3 to TRBJ2-5; 10 bases are shared with TRBD2. This CDR3 comprises 19 residues. The V segment lost 0 bases and the J segment 0 bases; nucleotides outside the gene matches: 10. Germline V lookup: CDR1 ENHRY, CDR2 SYGVKD. The CDR3 reads CAISESKAGGPLYQETQYF. In DNA form, the CDR3 reads TGTGCCATCAGTGAGTCGAAAGCGGGGGGGCCACTGTACCAAGAGACCCAGTACTTC.

The V call is TRBV7-3, the J call TRBJ2-2; tentative D call: TRBD2 (5 bases). Germline values: CDR1 SGHTA, CDR2 FQGTGA. The CDR3 contains 15 residues. Trimming pared 5 bases from V and 3 bases from J, leaving 13 bases between. This CDR3 reads CASSQRASDTGELFF. The DNA of the CDR3 is TGTGCCAGCAGCCAGAGGGCTTCGGACACCGGGGAGCTGTTTTTT.

This chain uses TRBV6-6 with TRBJ2-5; 13 positions match TRBD2. Per germline, CDR1 MNHNY and CDR2 SVGAGI (reference sequence). The V segment lost 4 bases and the J segment 5 bases; nucleotides outside the gene matches: 7. The CDR3 is 16 residues long. CDR3 protein: CASSSGLAGVLETQYF. CDR3 coding DNA: TGTGCCAGCAGTTCCGGACTAGCGGGAGTTTTGGAGACCCAGTACTTC.

The chain links TRBV5-1 to TRBJ1-6; the D gene is possibly TRBD1 (5 bases). The ends were cut back, 5 bases at V and 10 bases at J, with 22 bases in the middle. Germline CDR1 is SGHRS and CDR2 is YFSETQ. The CDR3 is 16 residues long. The CDR3: CASSSHLQGRDSPLHF. CDR3 sequence (DNA): TGCGCCAGCAGTTCGCACTTACAAGGGAGGGACTCACCCCTCCACTTT.

The CDR3 region is CASSQSGSEDTQYF. DNA of the CDR3: TGCGCCAGCAGCCAATCCGGAAGTGAGGATACGCAGTATTTT. This chain uses TRBV4-1 with TRBJ2-3; D not resolved. The germline V gene has CDR1 MGHRA and CDR2 YSYEKL. Between the trimmed V and J ends, which lost 2 bases and 6 bases, there was a span of 12 bases. The CDR3 consists of 14 residues.

The chain carries TRBV6-1 and TRBJ1-1, with D hard to call. The CDR3 contains 14 residues. Germline-derived CDR1 and CDR2 are MNHNS and SASEGT. V lost 5 bases and J lost 3, with 13 bases in between. CDR3 nucleotides: TGTGCCAGCAGTAACCAGCGATGGGACACTGAAGCTTTCTTT. Translation gives CASSNQRWDTEAFF.

V gene TRBV5-6 combines with J gene TRBJ2-5; D unclear. The V gene's germline CDR1 is SGHDT and CDR2 YYEEEE. V lost 4 bases to trimming and J lost 2 bases, with 3 bases between them. The CDR3 extends over 11 amino acids. CDR3 bases: TGTGCCAGCAGCGGTCAAGAGACCCAGTACTTC. Amino acid sequence: CASSGQETQYF.

The gene calls are TRBV9 and TRBJ1-2; the D gene is possibly TRBD1 (5 bases). This CDR3 is 16 amino acids long. V was pared by 0 bases and J by 1 base, with 13 bases between. Germline CDR1 SGDLS, CDR2 YYNGEE. CDR3 sequence: CASSVGKGRGNYGYTF. As DNA, the CDR3 is TGTGCCAGCAGCGTAGGAAAGGGGCGAGGTAACTATGGCTACACCTTC.

This clone was detected once. The chain couples TRBV6-5 to TRBJ1-1; a possible D gene is TRBD1 (6 bases). Trimming left V 1 base short and J 1 base short, with 7 bases between. CDR1 and CDR2 from the germline V gene are MNHEY and SVGAGI. The CDR3 sequence is 14 residues long. This chain's CDR3 is CASSYLGQNTEAFF. The CDR3 DNA is TGTGCCAGCAGTTACTTGGGACAGAACACTGAAGCTTTCTTT.

This chain joins TRBV6-1 and TRBJ2-2; D is ambiguous. The CDR3 length is 12 residues. Trimming left V 5 bases short and J 8 bases short, with 9 bases between. From germline, CDR1 is MNHNS and CDR2 SASEGT. The CDR3 here is CASSLAQGELFF. The CDR3 DNA reads TGTGCCAGCAGTCTCGCCCAGGGGGAGCTGTTTTTT.

The chain combines TRBV6-5 with TRBJ2-1, with unresolved D. This CDR3 contains 13 residues. V gave up 7 bases and J gave up 7 bases, with 14 bases separating them. Germline loops: CDR1 MNHEY, CDR2 SVGAGI. In DNA form, the CDR3 reads TGTGCCAGCATCGCGGTTGCGCGGAATGAGCAGTTCTTC. Protein sequence: CASIAVARNEQFF.

The chain employs TRBV5-1 and TRBJ2-7, with 9 bases that match TRBD1. This CDR3 comprises 15 residues. The germline gives CDR1 SGHRS, CDR2 YFSETQ. Trimming at V came to 4 bases and at J to 1 base, leaving 6 bases not matched to a gene. The CDR3 protein is CASSHWTGVSYEQYF. In DNA, the CDR3 is TGCGCCAGCAGCCATTGGACAGGGGTATCCTACGAGCAGTACTTC.

V usage is TRBV7-3 and J usage is TRBJ2-3; 11 nucleotides align to TRBD2. V lost 5 bases and J lost 5; bases outside the gene matches: 9. The CDR3 has 16 residues. Germline CDR1 is SGHTA and CDR2 is FQGTGA. The CDR3 DNA follows: TGTGCCAGCAGCCACTTCGGCGGGACTAGCGGAGATACGCAGTATTTT. It is translated as CASSHFGGTSGDTQYF. Combining the CDR3 with reference TRBV7-3 and TRBJ2-3 gives the whole variable domain GAGVSQTPSNKVTEKGKYVELRCDPISGHTALYWYRQSLGQGPEFLIYFQGTGAADDSGLPNDRFFAVRPEGSVSTLKIQRTERGDSAVYLCASSHFGGTSGDTQYFGPGTRLTVL.

This clone has just one count. The chain has TRBV18 and TRBJ2-3, with D unclear. There are 13 residues in the CDR3. CDR1 is KGHSH and CDR2 is LQKENI in the germline V gene. The V and J ends lost 6 bases and 2 bases respectively, with 9 bases between them. The CDR3 region has the DNA TGTGCCAGCTCGAGGACGGACACAGATACGCAGTATTTT. Translated, it gives CASSRTDTDTQYF.

This chain joins TRBV27 and TRBJ1-2, with D tentatively TRBD1 (5 bases). The CDR3 is 14 residues long. The V end was cut by 0 bases, the J end by 2 bases, with 7 bases between. Germline values: CDR1 MNHEY, CDR2 SMNVEV (reference sequence). CDR3 sequence: CASSLSRDNYGYTF. The CDR3 coding sequence is TGTGCCAGCAGTTTATCGCGGGACAACTATGGCTACACCTTC.

This clone was observed a single time. This chain joins TRBV30 and TRBJ2-5; D not resolved. The germline CDR1 and CDR2 sequences are GTSNPN and SVGIG (reference sequence). The CDR3 has 12 amino acids. Trimming stripped 4 bases from V and 3 bases from J, with 9 bases between. The CDR3 is CAWNGEKETQYF. The CDR3 DNA sequence: TGTGCCTGGAACGGCGAGAAAGAGACCCAGTACTTC.

The V and J genes are TRBV19 and TRBJ2-5; D uncertain. The V gene's germline CDR1 is LNHDA and CDR2 SQIVND (reference sequence). Between the trimmed V and J ends, which lost 1 base and 2 bases, there was a span of 20 bases. The CDR3 contains 18 residues. This chain's CDR3 is CASSIGWAADGLQETQYF. In nucleotides, the CDR3 is TGTGCCAGTAGTATAGGTTGGGCAGCTGATGGTCTGCAAGAGACCCAGTACTTC.

The V gene is TRBV18, the J gene TRBJ2-1, with D perhaps matching TRBD1 or TRBD2 (5 bases each). Trimming took 4 bases from V and 5 from J, leaving 15 bases between them. Per the germline V gene, CDR1 is KGHSH and CDR2 is LQKENI. This CDR3 region has 15 residues. The CDR3 loop reads CASSLSGTTHNEQFF. The CDR3 DNA follows: TGTGCCAGCTCACTTTCCGGGACGACACACAATGAGCAGTTCTTC. Full variable domain (rest looked up from reference TRBV18 and TRBJ2-1): NAGVMQNPRHLVRRRGQEARLRCSPMKGHSHVYWYRQLPEEGLKFMVYLQKENIIDESGMPKERFSAEFPKEGPSILRIQQVVRGDSAAYFCASSLSGTTHNEQFFGPGTRLTVL.

V is TRBV13 and J is TRBJ1-1, with D maybe TRBD1 (6 bases). Germline values: CDR1 PRHDT, CDR2 FYEKMQ (reference sequence). The CDR3 length is 13 residues. Deletions cut 2 bases from V and 4 bases from J, with 8 bases between. CDR3 sequence (DNA): TGTGCCAGCAGCTTACGCAGGGGCACTGAAGCTTTCTTT. This sequence encodes CASSLRRGTEAFF.

V is TRBV6-1 and J is TRBJ2-7, with a possible D match to TRBD1 (5 bases). V was trimmed by 4 bases and J by 7 bases, leaving 14 bases between them. CDR3 length: 13 residues. The germline V gene encodes CDR1 MNHNS and CDR2 SASEGT. The CDR3 reads CASSAQGFGEQYF. The CDR3 DNA sequence: TGTGCCAGCAGTGCTCAGGGTTTCGGTGAGCAGTACTTC.